The next 18 T cell receptor beta chains were all read from a single sample in a study of regulatory T cells in long-lasting Graves disease. In building TCR beta libraries, iRepertoire HTBI primers were used together with Arm-PCR of CDR3 regions. A single record per CDR3 protein comes from TCRdb applying MiXCR to the multiplex PCR reads. The sample yields over 650,000 distinct CDR3 sequences, 25% to 35% seen once. Time point described: persistent/refractory GD, antithyroid drugs over 5 years with positive TRAb. RNA from PBMCs was the source of the TCR library. Source: peripheral blood mononuclear cells (PBMCs), taken when the disease was refractory, from a patient treated with antithyroid drugs. The receptors were gathered from a female donor with Graves disease.

This clonotype turned up a few times. The CDR3 reads CASRIAGGTGELFF. CDR3 sequence (DNA): TGTGCCAGCAGGATAGCGGGAGGCACCGGGGAGCTGTTTTTT. The rearrangement joins TRBV7-2 to TRBJ2-2, with 10 bases lining up with TRBD2. Germline loops: CDR1 SGHTA, CDR2 FQGNSA. Trimming removed 6 bases from V and 4 bases from J; junction bases left unmatched: 2. The CDR3 length is 14 residues.

The chain couples TRBV12-3 or TRBV12-4 to TRBJ1-5; tentatively, D is TRBD1 (5 bases). The CDR3 consists of 16 residues. V was shortened by 8 bases and J by 0 bases, with 17 bases between the two germline ends. CDR3 bases: TGTGCCAGCGGCCCGGGACCCAGCTATAGCAATCAGCCCCAGCATTTT. This gives the protein CASGPGPSYSNQPQHF.

This clonotype was detected ten times or more. V gene TRBV18 combines with J gene TRBJ1-1; D unresolved. The CDR3 length is 14 residues. Trimming removed 3 bases from V and 0 bases from J, with 8 bases in between. Germline lookup yields CDR1 KGHSH and CDR2 LQKENI. The CDR3 loop reads CASSPGGVNTEAFF. For the CDR3, the DNA is TGTGCCAGCTCACCCGGCGGAGTGAACACTGAAGCTTTCTTT.

The chain has TRBV6-5 and TRBJ2-7; possible D gene TRBD1, 7 bases. The CDR3 contains 16 residues. Trimming removed 2 bases from V and 3 bases from J, with 17 bases in between. Germline CDR1 and CDR2: MNHEY and SVGAGI. CDR3: CASSYNPGGPNYEQYF. The CDR3 region has the DNA TGTGCCAGCAGTTACAACCCAGGGGGGCCCAACTACGAGCAGTACTTC.

The chain joins TRBV20-1 to TRBJ1-5, with D unresolved. The CDR3 consists of 14 residues. V was shortened by 3 bases and J by 1 base, with 10 bases between the two germline ends. The germline CDR1 and CDR2 sequences are DFQATT and SNEGSKA (reference sequence). This chain's CDR3 is CSASSTVSNQPQHF. The CDR3 DNA reads TGCAGTGCTAGCTCAACAGTAAGCAATCAGCCCCAGCATTTT.

This sequence joins TRBV7-3 and TRBJ2-2; TRBD2 aligns across 12 bases. The CDR3 is made up of 15 amino acids. Germline V gene data show CDR1 as SGHTA and CDR2 as FQGTGA. V was clipped by 5 bases and J by 7 bases; unmatched bases: 5. DNA of the CDR3: TGTGCCAGCAGCCCTAGCGGGGGGGTCGGCGGGGAGCTGTTTTTT. Translated: CASSPSGGVGGELFF.

This clonotype was counted between two and nine times. V gene TRBV2 combines with J gene TRBJ2-3; possibly TRBD1 for D (6 bases). V was clipped by 3 bases and J by 0 bases, with 10 bases between them. CDR1 and CDR2 (germline): SNHLY, FYNNEI. This CDR3 region has 15 residues. The chain's CDR3 is CASSETGPSTDTQYF. The CDR3 DNA is TGTGCCAGCAGTGAGACAGGCCCTAGCACAGATACGCAGTATTTT.

This clonotype was observed a handful of times. The chain couples TRBV6-2 or TRBV6-3 to TRBJ1-5; D gene uncertain. Germline V gives CDR1 MNHEY, CDR2 SVGEGT. The length of the CDR3 is 17 residues. Trimming cost V 2 bases and J 3 bases, with 17 bases left between them. CDR3 protein: CASSYQNPITFNQPQHF. As DNA, the CDR3 is TGTGCCAGCAGTTACCAAAACCCTATAACTTTCAATCAGCCCCAGCATTTT.

This clonotype showed up just a few times. This chain uses TRBV9 with TRBJ1-6, with D unresolved. Germline CDR1 SGDLS, CDR2 YYNGEE. The CDR3 is 16 amino acids. Trimming took 3 bases from V and 0 from J, leaving 10 bases between them. The CDR3 DNA is TGTGCCAGCAGCGAGACTGGGAGCTCCTATAATTCACCCCTCCACTTT. This codes for CASSETGSSYNSPLHF.

This clonotype was detected only a few times. CDR3 sequence reads: CASSEGTLNTGELFF. The CDR3 nucleotides are TGTGCCAGCAGTGAAGGGACACTTAACACCGGGGAGCTGTTTTTT. The V gene is TRBV2, the J gene TRBJ2-2, with D possibly TRBD1 on 5 matching bases. Germline CDR1 SNHLY, CDR2 FYNNEI. CDR3 size: 15 residues. V was pared by 1 base and J by 2 bases, with 8 bases between.

The chain uses TRBV28 and TRBJ2-7; 10 bases match TRBD2. Trimming took 6 bases from V and 3 from J; bases not matched to a gene: 5. CDR1 is MDHEN and CDR2 is SYDVKM in the germline V gene. The CDR3 contains 14 residues. CDR3 in DNA: TGTGCCAGCAGCATGGGACTAGCGCACTACGAGCAGTACTTC. Translated, it gives CASSMGLAHYEQYF.

This clonotype has ten or more counts. The J gene is TRBJ2-5, the V gene TRBV18; 8 bases align to TRBD1. Germline V lookup: CDR1 KGHSH, CDR2 LQKENI. This CDR3 has 13 amino acids. With V trimmed by 6 bases and J by 5 bases, 5 bases remained unmatched. The CDR3 DNA sequence: TGTGCCAGCTCTGAGACAGGGGTCGAGACCCAGTACTTC. Translated: CASSETGVETQYF.

The chain links TRBV6-1 to TRBJ1-1; no clear D gene. This CDR3 has 14 amino acids. Germline-derived CDR1 and CDR2 are MNHNS and SASEGT. Trimming removed 7 bases at V and 1 base at J, with 13 bases between. The CDR3 protein is CASTPGRTNTEAFF. CDR3 DNA: TGTGCCAGCACCCCCGGACGGACGAACACTGAAGCTTTCTTT.

This clonotype was counted a single time. The CDR3 DNA sequence: TGCAGTGCCAAATGGGGGACAGGGGGTAAAACTGAAGCTTTCTTT. Translation gives CSAKWGTGGKTEAFF. The chain recombines TRBV20-1 with TRBJ1-1; TRBD1 matches 11 bases. CDR1 is DFQATT, CDR2 SNEGSKA, per germline (reference sequence). Trimming at V came to 6 bases and at J to 5 bases, leaving 11 bases not matched to a gene. This CDR3 region has 15 residues.

This clonotype was seen a few times. The J gene is TRBJ2-7, the V gene TRBV6-1; 8 bases are shared with TRBD2. The CDR3 has 15 residues. Looked up from germline, CDR1 is MNHNS and CDR2 is SASEGT. After removal of 5 bases from V and 6 bases from J, the junction contained 12 bases not matched to a gene. The CDR3 DNA reads TGTGCCAGCAGTCCCGGATCCGGGACTAGACGCGAGCAGTACTTC. Its protein product is CASSPGSGTRREQYF.

This clonotype was counted at least ten times. The chain recombines TRBV6-1 with TRBJ1-6, with TRBD1 identical over 7 bases. This CDR3 has 14 amino acids. Germline V lookup: CDR1 MNHNS, CDR2 SASEGT. V was pared by 6 bases and J by 5 bases, with 4 bases of the junction left unmatched. The CDR3 DNA reads TGTGCCAGCAGCCCCGGGACAGATAATTCACCCCTCCACTTT. It specifies CASSPGTDNSPLHF.

The V and J genes are TRBV7-9 and TRBJ2-1; perhaps D is TRBD1 or TRBD2 (5 bases each). Germline CDR1 reads SEHNR; CDR2 reads FQNEAQ (reference sequence). With 5 bases removed from V and 10 bases from J, the gap between germline ends came to 18 bases. The length of the CDR3 is 14 residues. This CDR3 reads CASSPGTDGGEQFF. The CDR3, as DNA: TGTGCCAGCAGCCCCGGGACGGATGGCGGGGAGCAGTTCTTC.

The V gene is TRBV27, the J gene TRBJ2-5, with D perhaps matching TRBD2 (7 bases). Trimming cost V 5 bases and J 4 bases, with 17 bases left between them. There are 15 residues in the CDR3. CDR1 and CDR2 from the germline V gene are MNHEY and SMNVEV (reference sequence). The CDR3 nucleotides read TGTGCCAGCAGTCTCTTCCGGGGAGGGGGAGAGACCCAGTACTTC. Residues: CASSLFRGGGETQYF.